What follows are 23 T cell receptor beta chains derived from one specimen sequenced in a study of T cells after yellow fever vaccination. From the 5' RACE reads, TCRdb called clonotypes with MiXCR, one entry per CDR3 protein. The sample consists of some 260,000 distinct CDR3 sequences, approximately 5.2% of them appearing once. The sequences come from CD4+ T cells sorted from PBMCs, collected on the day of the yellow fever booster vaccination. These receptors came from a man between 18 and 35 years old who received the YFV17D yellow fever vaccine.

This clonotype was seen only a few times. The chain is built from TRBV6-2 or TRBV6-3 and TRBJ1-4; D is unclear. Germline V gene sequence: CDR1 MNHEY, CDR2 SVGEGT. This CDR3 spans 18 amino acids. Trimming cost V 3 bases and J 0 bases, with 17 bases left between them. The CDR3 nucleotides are TGTGCCAGCAGTTATTCACCGGGTGAGCCTGCAACTAATGAAAAACTGTTTTTT. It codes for CASSYSPGEPATNEKLFF.

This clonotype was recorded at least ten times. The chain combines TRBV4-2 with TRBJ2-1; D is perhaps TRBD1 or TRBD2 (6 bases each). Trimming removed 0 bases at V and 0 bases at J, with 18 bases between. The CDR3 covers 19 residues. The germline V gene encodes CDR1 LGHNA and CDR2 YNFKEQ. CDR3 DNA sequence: TGTGCCAGCAGCCAAGAATGGGGGGCCTCCTTGATCTCCTACAATGAGCAGTTCTTC. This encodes CASSQEWGASLISYNEQFF.

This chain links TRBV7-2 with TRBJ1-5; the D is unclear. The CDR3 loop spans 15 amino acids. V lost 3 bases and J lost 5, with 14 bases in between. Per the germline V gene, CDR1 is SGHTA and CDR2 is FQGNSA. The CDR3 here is CASSLGGQIHQPQHF. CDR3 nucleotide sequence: TGTGCCAGCAGCTTGGGTGGGCAGATACATCAGCCCCAGCATTTT. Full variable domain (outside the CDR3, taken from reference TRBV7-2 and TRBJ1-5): GAGVSQSPSNKVTEKGKDVELRCDPISGHTALYWYRQSLGQGLEFLIYFQGNSAPDKSGLPSDRFSAERTGGSVSTLTIQRTQQEDSAVYLCASSLGGQIHQPQHFGDGTRLSIL.

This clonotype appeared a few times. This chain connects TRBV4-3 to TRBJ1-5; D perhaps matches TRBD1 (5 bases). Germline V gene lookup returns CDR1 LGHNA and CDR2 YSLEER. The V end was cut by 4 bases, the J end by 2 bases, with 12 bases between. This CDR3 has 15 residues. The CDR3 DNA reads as TGCGCCAGCAGCCTGGGGCGCAGGGGCAATCAGCCCCAGCATTTT. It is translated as CASSLGRRGNQPQHF.

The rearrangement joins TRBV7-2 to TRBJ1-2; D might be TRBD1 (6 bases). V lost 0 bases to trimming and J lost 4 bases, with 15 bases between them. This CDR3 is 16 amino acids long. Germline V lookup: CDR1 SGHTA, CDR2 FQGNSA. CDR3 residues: CASSLAPGQAAYGYTF. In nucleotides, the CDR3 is TGTGCCAGCAGCTTAGCCCCGGGACAAGCGGCCTATGGCTACACCTTC.

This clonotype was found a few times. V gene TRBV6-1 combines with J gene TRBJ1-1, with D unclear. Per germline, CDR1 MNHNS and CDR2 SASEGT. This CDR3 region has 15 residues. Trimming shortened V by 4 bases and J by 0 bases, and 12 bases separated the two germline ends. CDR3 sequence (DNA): TGTGCCAGCAGTGGCCAGCCTGCCATGAACACTGAAGCTTTCTTT. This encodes CASSGQPAMNTEAFF.

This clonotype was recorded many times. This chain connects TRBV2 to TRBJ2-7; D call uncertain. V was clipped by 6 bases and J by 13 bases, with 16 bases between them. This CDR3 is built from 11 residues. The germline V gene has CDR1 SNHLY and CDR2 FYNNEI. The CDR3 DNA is TGTGCCAGCAGAAGAGTAGAAATGAACTACTTC. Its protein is CASRRVEMNYF. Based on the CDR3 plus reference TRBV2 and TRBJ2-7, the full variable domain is EPEVTQTPSHQVTQMGQEVILRCVPISNHLYFYWYRQILGQKVEFLVSFYNNEISEKSEIFDDQFSVERPDGSNFTLKIRSTKLEDSAMYFCASRRVEMNYFGPGTRLTVT.

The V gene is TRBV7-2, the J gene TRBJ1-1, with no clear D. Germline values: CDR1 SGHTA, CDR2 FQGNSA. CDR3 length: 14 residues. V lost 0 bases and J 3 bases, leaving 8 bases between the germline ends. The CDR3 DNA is TGTGCCAGCAGCTTAGCCGCCGTTGACACTGAAGCTTTCTTT. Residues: CASSLAAVDTEAFF.

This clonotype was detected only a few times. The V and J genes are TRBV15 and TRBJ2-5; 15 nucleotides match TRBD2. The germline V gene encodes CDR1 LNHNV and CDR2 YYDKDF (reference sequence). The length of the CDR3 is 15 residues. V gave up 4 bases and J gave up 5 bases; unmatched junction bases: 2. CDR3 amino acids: CATSTGTSGGETQYF. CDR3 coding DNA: TGTGCCACCAGCACTGGGACTAGCGGGGGGGAGACCCAGTACTTC.

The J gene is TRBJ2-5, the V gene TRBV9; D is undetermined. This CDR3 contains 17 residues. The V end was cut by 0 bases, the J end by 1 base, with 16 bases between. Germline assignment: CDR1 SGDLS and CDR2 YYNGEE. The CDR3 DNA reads TGTGCCAGCAGCGTAGTGGGTAGTGACCGTCCCCAAGAGACCCAGTACTTC. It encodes CASSVVGSDRPQETQYF.

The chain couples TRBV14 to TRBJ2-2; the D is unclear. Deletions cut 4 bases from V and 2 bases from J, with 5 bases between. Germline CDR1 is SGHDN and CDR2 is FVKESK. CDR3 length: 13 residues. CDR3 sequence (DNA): TGTGCCAGCAGCCGCGCCAACACCGGGGAGCTGTTTTTT. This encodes CASSRANTGELFF.

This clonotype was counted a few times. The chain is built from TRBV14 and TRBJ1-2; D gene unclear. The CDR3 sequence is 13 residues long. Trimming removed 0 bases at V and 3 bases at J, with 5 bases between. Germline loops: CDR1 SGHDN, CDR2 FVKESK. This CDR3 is CASSQEGYYGYTF. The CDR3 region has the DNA TGTGCCAGCAGCCAAGAAGGGTACTATGGCTACACCTTC.

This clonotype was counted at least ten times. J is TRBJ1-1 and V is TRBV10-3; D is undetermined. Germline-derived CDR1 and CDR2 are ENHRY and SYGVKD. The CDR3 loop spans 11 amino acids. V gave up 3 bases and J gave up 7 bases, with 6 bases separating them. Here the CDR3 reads CAISERSEAFF. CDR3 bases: TGTGCCATCAGTGAAAGGAGTGAAGCTTTCTTT.

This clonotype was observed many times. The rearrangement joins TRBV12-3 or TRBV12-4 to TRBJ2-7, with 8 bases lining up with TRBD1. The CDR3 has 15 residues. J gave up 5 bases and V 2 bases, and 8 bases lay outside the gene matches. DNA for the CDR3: TGTGCCAGCAGTTTAAAACAGGGGGTAGCGGACGAGCAGTACTTC. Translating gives CASSLKQGVADEQYF.

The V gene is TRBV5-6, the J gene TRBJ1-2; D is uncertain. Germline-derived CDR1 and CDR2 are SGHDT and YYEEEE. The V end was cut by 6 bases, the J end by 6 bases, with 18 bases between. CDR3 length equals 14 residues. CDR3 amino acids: CASTRLGVRHGYTF. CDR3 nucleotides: TGTGCCAGCACCCGACTTGGGGTCCGACATGGCTACACCTTC.

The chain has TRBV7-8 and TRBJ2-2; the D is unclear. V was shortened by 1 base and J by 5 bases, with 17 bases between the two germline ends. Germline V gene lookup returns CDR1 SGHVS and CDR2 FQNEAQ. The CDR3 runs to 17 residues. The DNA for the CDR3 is TGTGCCAGCAGCTTAGGGGTCGATAGTCAATCGACCGGGGAGCTGTTTTTT. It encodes CASSLGVDSQSTGELFF. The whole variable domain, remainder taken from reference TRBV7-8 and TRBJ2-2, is GAGVSQSPRYKVAKRGQDVALRCDPISGHVSLFWYQQALGQGPEFLTYFQNEAQLDKSGLPSDRFFAERPEGSVSTLKIQRTQQEDSAVYLCASSLGVDSQSTGELFFGEGSRLTVL.

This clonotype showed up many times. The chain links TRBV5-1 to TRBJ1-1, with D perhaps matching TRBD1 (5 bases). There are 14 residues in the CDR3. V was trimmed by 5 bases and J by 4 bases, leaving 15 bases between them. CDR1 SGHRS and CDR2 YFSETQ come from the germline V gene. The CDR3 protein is CASRLLTGPTEAFF. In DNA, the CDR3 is TGCGCCAGCAGACTGCTAACAGGTCCCACTGAAGCTTTCTTT.

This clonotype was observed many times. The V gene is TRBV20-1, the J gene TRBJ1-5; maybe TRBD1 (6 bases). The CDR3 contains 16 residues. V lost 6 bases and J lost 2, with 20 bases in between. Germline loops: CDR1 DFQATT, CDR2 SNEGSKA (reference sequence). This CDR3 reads CSAGNLGAYGNQPQHF. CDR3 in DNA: TGCAGTGCGGGAAATTTGGGGGCCTATGGCAATCAGCCCCAGCATTTT.

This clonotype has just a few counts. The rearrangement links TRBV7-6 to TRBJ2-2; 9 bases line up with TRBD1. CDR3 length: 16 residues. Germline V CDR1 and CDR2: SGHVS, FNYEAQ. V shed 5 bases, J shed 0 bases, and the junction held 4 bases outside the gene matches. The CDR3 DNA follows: TGTGCCAGCAGCATTAGACAGGGGGCGAACACCGGGGAGCTGTTTTTT. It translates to CASSIRQGANTGELFF.

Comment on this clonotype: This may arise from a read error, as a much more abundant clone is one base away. The DNA of the CDR3 is TGTGCCAGCAGCCCTGAGAGGGGAAGGAACACTGAAGGTTTCTTT. This codes for CASSPERGRNTEGFF. The chain employs TRBV7-8 and TRBJ1-1, with a weak D call TRBD1 (5 bases). The CDR3 length is 15 residues. Germline V gene sequence: CDR1 SGHVS, CDR2 FQNEAQ. Combining the CDR3 with reference TRBV7-8 and TRBJ1-1 gives the whole variable domain GAGVSQSPRYKVAKRGQDVALRCDPISGHVSLFWYQQALGQGPEFLTYFQNEAQLDKSGLPSDRFFAERPEGSVSTLKIQRTQQEDSAVYLCASSPERGRNTEGFFGQGTRLTVV.

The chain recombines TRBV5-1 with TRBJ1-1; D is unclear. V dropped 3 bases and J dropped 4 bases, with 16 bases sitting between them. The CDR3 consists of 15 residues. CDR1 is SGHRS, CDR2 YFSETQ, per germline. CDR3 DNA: TGCGCCAGCAGCTCAGAGCGGGGAAGCGGCACTGAAGCTTTCTTT. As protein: CASSSERGSGTEAFF.

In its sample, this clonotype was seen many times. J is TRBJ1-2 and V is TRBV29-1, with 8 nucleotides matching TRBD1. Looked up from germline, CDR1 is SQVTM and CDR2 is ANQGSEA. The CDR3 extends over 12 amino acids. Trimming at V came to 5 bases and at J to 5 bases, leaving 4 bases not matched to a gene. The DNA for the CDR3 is TGCAGCGTTCGGACAGGGAAGTATGGCTACACCTTC. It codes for CSVRTGKYGYTF.

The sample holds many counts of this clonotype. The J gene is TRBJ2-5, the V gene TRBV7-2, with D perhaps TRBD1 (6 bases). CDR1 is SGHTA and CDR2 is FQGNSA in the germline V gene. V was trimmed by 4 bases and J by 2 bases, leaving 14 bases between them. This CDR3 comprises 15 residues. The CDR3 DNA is TGTGCCAGCAGCTCTCATGGGGGCGCTCAAGAGACCCAGTACTTC. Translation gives CASSSHGGAQETQYF.